The present T cell receptor beta chain was sequenced within a study of CD8+ T cells in alopecia areata. Study-level points and caveats: With tofacitinib ongoing, many expanded lesional clones persisted in both scalp and blood.

Noted treatment: oral pan-JAK inhibitor, 5-10 mg twice daily. Investigators sorted PBMCs to obtain both CD4+ and CD8+ T cells. CDR3 length equals 13 residues. V was clipped by 5 bases and J by 8 bases, with 16 bases between them. In germline, CDR1 is LNHNV, CDR2 YYDKDF (reference sequence). The table lists this clone with a few counts. Its cognate antigen is unknown. In each case, RNA was isolated and then reverse transcribed into cDNA as the sequencing template. Only in-frame clones appear in the TCRdb table, and some are missing; sequencing was by immunoSEQ multiplex PCR. The sample has a few hundred thousand clones; more than 30% are singletons.

The sample in question was CD4+ T cells sorted from blood, obtained at roughly week 30, from a patient treated with tofacitinib. V is TRBV15 and J is TRBJ2-7; perhaps TRBD2 as D (5 bases). This TCR came from a human donor with alopecia areata. The CDR3: CATSPRAGGKQYF. CDR3 in DNA: TGTGCCACCAGCCCAAGGGCGGGCGGCAAGCAGTACTTC. The full variable domain, in which reference TRBV15 and TRBJ2-7 provide the parts outside the CDR3, is DAMVIQNPRYQVTQFGKPVTLSCSQTLNHNVMYWYQQKSSQAPKLLFHYYDKDFNNEADTPDNFQSRRPNTSFCFLDIRSPGLGDTAMYLCATSPRAGGKQYFGPGTRLTVT.